This TCR beta chain originates from a study of technical replicates of blood from a few donors (dated by TCRdb to the late 2010s). Notes on this clone: Its antigen is currently not known. Base-call qualities are not available, and no considerably larger clone is one nucleotide away.

The CDR3 holds 18 amino acids from the cysteine to the phenylalanine. Only CDR3 DNA is held: 54 bases, read in frame from base 1. The method behind the library was the immunoSEQ multiplex PCR assay. Entries here come from immuneACCESS through TCRdb and include only in-frame sequences with V and J called. Some clones fail to appear in such tables; in the studies checked, an unresolved V gene covers under half of the shortfall, and the cause of the remainder is unknown. In this sample the table shows about 70,000 clones, over 95% of which occur a single time. The ten largest clones add up to 0.2% to 0.25% of the sample.

Sample: T cells isolated from PBMCs. The receptor's source is a human donor in good health. The chain was built from TRBV21-1 and TRBJ1-1; the table assigns TRBD1, which was not confirmed against the DNA. TRBV21-1 is classified as a pseudogene. At the DNA level, the sequence is TGTGCCAGCAGCAAAGCGCTTTTTATAGAGGACAGGGGCAATAAAGCTTTCTTT. Its protein reads: CASSKALFIEDRGNKAFF.